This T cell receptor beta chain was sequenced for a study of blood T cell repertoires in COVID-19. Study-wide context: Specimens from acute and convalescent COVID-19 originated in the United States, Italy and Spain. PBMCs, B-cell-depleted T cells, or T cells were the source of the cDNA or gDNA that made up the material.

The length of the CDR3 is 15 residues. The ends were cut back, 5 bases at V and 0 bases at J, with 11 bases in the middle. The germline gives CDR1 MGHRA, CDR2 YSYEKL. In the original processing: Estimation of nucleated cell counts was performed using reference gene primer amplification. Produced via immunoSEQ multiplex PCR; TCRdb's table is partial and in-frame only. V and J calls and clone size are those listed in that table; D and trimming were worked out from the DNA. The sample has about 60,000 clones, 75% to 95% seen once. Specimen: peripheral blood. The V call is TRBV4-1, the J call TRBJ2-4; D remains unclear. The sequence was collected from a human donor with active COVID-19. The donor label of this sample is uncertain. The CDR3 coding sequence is TGCGCCAGCAGCTTCAGAATAATAGCCAAAAACATTCAGTACTTC. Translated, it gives CASSFRIIAKNIQYF.